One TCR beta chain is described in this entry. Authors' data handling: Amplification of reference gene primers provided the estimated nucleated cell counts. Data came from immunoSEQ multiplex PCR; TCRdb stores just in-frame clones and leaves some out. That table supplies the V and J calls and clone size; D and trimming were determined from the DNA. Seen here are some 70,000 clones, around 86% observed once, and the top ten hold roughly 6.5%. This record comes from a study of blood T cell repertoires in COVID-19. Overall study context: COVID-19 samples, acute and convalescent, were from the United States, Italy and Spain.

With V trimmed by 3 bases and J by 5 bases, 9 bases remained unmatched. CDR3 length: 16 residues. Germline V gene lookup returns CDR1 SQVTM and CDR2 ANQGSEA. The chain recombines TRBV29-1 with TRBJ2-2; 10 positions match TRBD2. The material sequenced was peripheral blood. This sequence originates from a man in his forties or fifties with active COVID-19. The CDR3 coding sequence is TGCAGCGTTGAGCCGCTAGCGGGAGAGGGGACCGGGGAGCTGTTTTTT. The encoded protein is CSVEPLAGEGTGELFF.